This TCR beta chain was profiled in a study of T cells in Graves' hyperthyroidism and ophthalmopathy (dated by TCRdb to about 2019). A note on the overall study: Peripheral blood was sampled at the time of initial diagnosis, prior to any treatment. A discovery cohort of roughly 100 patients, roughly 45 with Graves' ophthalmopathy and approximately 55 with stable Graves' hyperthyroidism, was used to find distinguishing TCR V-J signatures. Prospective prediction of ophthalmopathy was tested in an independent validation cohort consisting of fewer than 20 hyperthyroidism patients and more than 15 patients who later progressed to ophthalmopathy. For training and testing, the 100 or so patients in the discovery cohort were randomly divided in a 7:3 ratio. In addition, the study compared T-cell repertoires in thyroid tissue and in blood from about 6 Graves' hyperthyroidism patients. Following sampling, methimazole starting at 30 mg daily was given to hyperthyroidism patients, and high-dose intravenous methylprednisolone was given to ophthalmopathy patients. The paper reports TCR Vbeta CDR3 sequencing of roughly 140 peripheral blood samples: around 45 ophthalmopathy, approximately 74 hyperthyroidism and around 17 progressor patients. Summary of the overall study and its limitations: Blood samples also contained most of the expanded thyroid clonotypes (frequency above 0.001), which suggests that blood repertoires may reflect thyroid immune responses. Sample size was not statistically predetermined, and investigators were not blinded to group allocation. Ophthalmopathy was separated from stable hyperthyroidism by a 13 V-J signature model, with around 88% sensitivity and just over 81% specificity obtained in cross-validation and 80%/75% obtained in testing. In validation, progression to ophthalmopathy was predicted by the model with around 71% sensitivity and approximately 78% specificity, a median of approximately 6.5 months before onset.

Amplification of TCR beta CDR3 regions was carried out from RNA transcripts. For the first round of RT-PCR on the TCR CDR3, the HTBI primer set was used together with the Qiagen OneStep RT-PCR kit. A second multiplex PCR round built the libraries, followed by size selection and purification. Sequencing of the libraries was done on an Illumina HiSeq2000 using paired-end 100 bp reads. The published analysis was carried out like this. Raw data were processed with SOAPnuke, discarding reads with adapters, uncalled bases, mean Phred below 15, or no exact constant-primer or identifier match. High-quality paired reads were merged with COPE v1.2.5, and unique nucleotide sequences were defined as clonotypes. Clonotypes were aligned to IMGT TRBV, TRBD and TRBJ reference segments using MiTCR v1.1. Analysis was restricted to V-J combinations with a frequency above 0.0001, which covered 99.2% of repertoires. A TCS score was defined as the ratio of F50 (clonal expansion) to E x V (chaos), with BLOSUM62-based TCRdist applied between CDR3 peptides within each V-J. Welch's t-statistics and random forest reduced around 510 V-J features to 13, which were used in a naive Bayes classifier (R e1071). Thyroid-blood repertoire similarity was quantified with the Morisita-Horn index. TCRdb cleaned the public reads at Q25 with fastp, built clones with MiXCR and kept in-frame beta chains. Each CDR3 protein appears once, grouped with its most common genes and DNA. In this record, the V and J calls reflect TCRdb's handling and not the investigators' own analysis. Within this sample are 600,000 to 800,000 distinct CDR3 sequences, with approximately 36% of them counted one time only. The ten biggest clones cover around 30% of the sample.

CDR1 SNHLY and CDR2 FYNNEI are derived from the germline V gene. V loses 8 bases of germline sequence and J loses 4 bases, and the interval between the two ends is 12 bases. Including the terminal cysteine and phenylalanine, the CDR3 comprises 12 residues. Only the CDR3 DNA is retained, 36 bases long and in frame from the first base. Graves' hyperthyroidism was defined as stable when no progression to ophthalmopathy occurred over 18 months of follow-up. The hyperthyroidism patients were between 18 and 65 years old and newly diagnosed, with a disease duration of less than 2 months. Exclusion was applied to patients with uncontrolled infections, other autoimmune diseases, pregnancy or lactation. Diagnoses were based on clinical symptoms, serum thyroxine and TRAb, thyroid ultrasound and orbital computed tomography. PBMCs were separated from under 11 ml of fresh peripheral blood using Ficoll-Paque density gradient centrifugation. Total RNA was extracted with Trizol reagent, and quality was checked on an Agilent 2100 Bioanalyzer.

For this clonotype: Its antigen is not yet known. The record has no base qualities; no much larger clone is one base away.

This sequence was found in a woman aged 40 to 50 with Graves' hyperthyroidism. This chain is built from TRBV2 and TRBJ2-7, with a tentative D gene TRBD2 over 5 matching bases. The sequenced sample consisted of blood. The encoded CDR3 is CASPGLRYEQYF. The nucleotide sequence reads TGTGCCAGCCCCGGACTTCGGTACGAGCAGTACTTC.